The clone carrying this T cell receptor beta chain showed up just once. The germline V gene has CDR1 LNHDA and CDR2 SQIVND (reference sequence). V lost 4 bases, J lost 2 bases, and 15 bases lay in between. This CDR3 has 16 amino acids. The data belong to a study of technical replicates of blood from four donors. Repertoires were generated with immunoSEQ multiplex PCR, while TCRdb's copy carries only in-frame clones and drops some. The table shows tens of thousands of clones, with almost 97% occurring only once. This TCR was recovered from a human donor in good health. The sample was T cells isolated from PBMCs. V and J are TRBV19 and TRBJ2-1; D is perhaps TRBD2 (7 bases). CDR3 nucleotide sequence: TGTGCCAGTAGTAAGGTAGGGGGAGGGCCCTACAATGAGCAGTTCTTC. Protein product: CASSKVGGGPYNEQFF.